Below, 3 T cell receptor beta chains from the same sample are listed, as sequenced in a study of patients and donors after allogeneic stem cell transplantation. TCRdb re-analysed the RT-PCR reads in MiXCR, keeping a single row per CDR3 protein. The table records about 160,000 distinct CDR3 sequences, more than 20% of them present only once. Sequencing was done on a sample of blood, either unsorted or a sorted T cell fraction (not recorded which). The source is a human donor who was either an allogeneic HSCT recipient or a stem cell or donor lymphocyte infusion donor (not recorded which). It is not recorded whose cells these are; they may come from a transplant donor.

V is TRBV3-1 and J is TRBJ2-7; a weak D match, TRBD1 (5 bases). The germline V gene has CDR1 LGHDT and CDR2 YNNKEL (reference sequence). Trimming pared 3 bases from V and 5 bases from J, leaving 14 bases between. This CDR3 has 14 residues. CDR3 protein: CASSHQGGSDEQYF. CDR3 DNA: TGTGCCAGCAGCCATCAGGGTGGTAGTGACGAGCAGTACTTC.

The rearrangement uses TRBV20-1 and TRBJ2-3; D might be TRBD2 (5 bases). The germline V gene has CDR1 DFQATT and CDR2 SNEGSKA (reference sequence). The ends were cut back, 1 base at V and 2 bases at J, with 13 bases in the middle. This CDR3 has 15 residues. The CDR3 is CSARVPGYFTDTQYF. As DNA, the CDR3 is TGCAGTGCTAGAGTCCCGGGATATTTCACAGATACGCAGTATTTT.

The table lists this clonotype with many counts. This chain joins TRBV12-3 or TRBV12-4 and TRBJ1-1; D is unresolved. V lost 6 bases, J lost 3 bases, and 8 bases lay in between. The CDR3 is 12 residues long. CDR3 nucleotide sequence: TGTGCCAGCAGCACCCAAGACACTGAAGCTTTCTTT. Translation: CASSTQDTEAFF.